These 30 T cell receptor beta chains share one sample of origin, sequenced in a study of control samples from healthy donors and cancer patients. Some clones are missing from TCRdb's copy, which holds only in-frame ones; the method was immunoSEQ multiplex PCR. This sample has around 140,000 clones, with about nine tenths found just once. Sample: PBMCs. These receptors all come from a man aged 50-60 years with head and neck cancer.

In DNA form, the CDR3 reads TGTGCCAGTAGTACCTGGGTCTACAGGGAGGGTCAGCCCCAGCATTTT. It translates to CASSTWVYREGQPQHF. The chain links TRBV19 to TRBJ1-5; tentative D call: TRBD1 (6 bases). V was pared by 4 bases and J by 6 bases, with 19 bases between. The CDR3 length is 16 residues. Germline V gene data show CDR1 as LNHDA and CDR2 as SQIVND (reference sequence).

The V and J genes are TRBV11-3 and TRBJ2-1; 9 positions agree with TRBD1. Germline V CDR1 and CDR2: SGHNT, YENEEA. With V trimmed by 3 bases and J by 5 bases, 5 bases remained unmatched. This CDR3 has 15 amino acids. The CDR3 sequence: CASSFTGGPNNEQFF. For the CDR3, the DNA is TGTGCCAGCAGCTTTACAGGGGGCCCTAACAATGAGCAGTTCTTC.

The chain is built from TRBV5-1 and TRBJ2-1; TRBD2 matches at 7 bases. Germline lookup yields CDR1 SGHRS and CDR2 YFSETQ. Losses at the gene ends were 0 bases for V and 7 bases for J; bases not matched to a gene: 10. The length of the CDR3 is 16 residues. CDR3 coding DNA: TGCGCCAGCAGCTTGGTTTTGGCGGGAGTAGGGAATGAGCAGTTCTTC. Its translation is CASSLVLAGVGNEQFF. The entire variable domain, with the rest obtained from reference TRBV5-1 and TRBJ2-1, is as follows: KAGVTQTPRYLIKTRGQQVTLSCSPISGHRSVSWYQQTPGQGLQFLFEYFSETQRNKGNFPGRFSGRQFSNSRSEMNVSTLELGDSALYLCASSLVLAGVGNEQFFGPGTRLTVL.

This chain uses TRBV28 with TRBJ2-7; 7 bases are shared with TRBD2. The trim removed 5 bases at V and 7 bases at J, leaving 5 bases unmatched. The length of the CDR3 is 12 residues. CDR1 is MDHEN and CDR2 is SYDVKM in the germline V gene. CDR3 loop: CASSPGGREQYF. Written as DNA, the CDR3 is TGTGCCAGCAGTCCGGGGGGTCGAGAGCAGTACTTC.

The CDR3 protein is CASSRTGTNYGYTF. CDR3 coding DNA: TGTGCCAGCTCGCGGACAGGCACTAACTATGGCTACACCTTC. The gene calls are TRBV18 and TRBJ1-2, with 7 bases aligning to TRBD1. The CDR3 consists of 14 residues. J gave up 0 bases and V 6 bases, and 4 bases lay outside the gene matches. Looked up from germline, CDR1 is KGHSH and CDR2 is LQKENI.

The CDR3 sequence: CASSQQDSGAFF. Here the CDR3 DNA reads TGCGCCAGCAGCCAACAGGACTCCGGCGCTTTCTTT. The rearrangement links TRBV4-1 to TRBJ1-1; D is undetermined. CDR1 and CDR2 (germline): MGHRA, YSYEKL. The CDR3 runs 12 residues. The V gene lost 2 bases and the J gene lost 11 bases, with 12 bases spanning the gap.

V and J are TRBV6-5 and TRBJ1-5; a weak D match, TRBD1 (6 bases). CDR1 is MNHEY and CDR2 is SVGAGI in the germline V gene. The V and J ends lost 4 bases and 0 bases respectively, with 13 bases between them. The CDR3 has 16 amino acids. CDR3 nucleotides: TGTGCCAGCAGTTTGCGGACAGTTAGTAGCAATCAGCCCCAGCATTTT. This sequence encodes CASSLRTVSSNQPQHF.

The rearrangement uses TRBV7-6 and TRBJ2-5, with TRBD2 identical over 7 bases. CDR3 length: 15 amino acids. Per the germline V gene, CDR1 is SGHVS and CDR2 is FNYEAQ. The J segment lost 3 bases and the V segment lost 4 bases, leaving 8 bases of the junction unmatched. The CDR3 here is CASSSSGGGEETQYF. The CDR3 DNA reads as TGTGCCAGCAGCTCCTCGGGGGGTGGGGAAGAGACCCAGTACTTC. The full variable domain, with the rest looked up from reference TRBV7-6 and TRBJ2-5, is GAGVSQSPRYKVTKRGQDVALRCDPISGHVSLYWYRQALGQGPEFLTYFNYEAQQDKSGLPNDRFSAERPEGSISTLTIQRTEQRDSAMYRCASSSSGGGEETQYFGPGTRLLVL.

This chain connects TRBV29-1 to TRBJ2-1; 13 bases agree with TRBD2. The length of the CDR3 is 15 residues. CDR1 and CDR2 from the germline V gene are SQVTM and ANQGSEA. V shed 6 bases and J 10 bases; nucleotides not matched to a gene: 12. The CDR3 protein is CSVAGLAGVGGEQFF. CDR3 bases: TGCAGCGTCGCTGGACTAGCGGGGGTGGGAGGGGAGCAGTTCTTC.

The gene calls are TRBV2 and TRBJ2-1; 7 nucleotides agree with TRBD1. V was clipped by 7 bases and J by 2 bases; unmatched bases: 5. Germline V gives CDR1 SNHLY, CDR2 FYNNEI. This CDR3 spans 14 amino acids. The CDR3 loop is CASKQQGTYNEQFF. The CDR3 region has the DNA TGTGCCAGCAAACAACAGGGGACCTACAATGAGCAGTTCTTC.

The chain uses TRBV5-1 and TRBJ1-6; the D gene is possibly TRBD1 (6 bases). Trimming shortened V by 2 bases and J by 6 bases, and 12 bases separated the two germline ends. The CDR3 totals 15 residues. CDR1 and CDR2 (germline): SGHRS, YFSETQ. The CDR3 protein is CASSFTGLSNSPLHF. CDR3 nucleotide sequence: TGCGCCAGCAGCTTCACAGGGTTGAGTAATTCACCCCTCCACTTT.

By proportion, this clone is medium-sized. The V call is TRBV27, the J call TRBJ2-7; 8 bases map to TRBD2. V trimming: 4 bases; J trimming: 5 bases; junction bases outside the gene matches: 10. CDR3 length: 15 residues. Germline V gene sequence: CDR1 MNHEY, CDR2 SMNVEV (reference sequence). CDR3 nucleotide sequence: TGTGCCAGCAGTTCCATAGCGGGATCCCCCCACGAGCAGTACTTC. Translating it yields CASSSIAGSPHEQYF.

This clone was picked up a small number of times. J is TRBJ1-5 and V is TRBV12-5; D ambiguous. V dropped 6 bases and J dropped 0 bases, with 6 bases sitting between them. Germline assignment: CDR1 LGHNT and CDR2 FRNRAP. The CDR3 totals 13 residues. CDR3 nucleotide sequence: TGTGCTAGTGGCCCCAGTAGCAATCAGCCCCAGCATTTT. It codes for CASGPSSNQPQHF. Based on the CDR3 plus reference TRBV12-5 and TRBJ1-5, the full variable domain is DARVTQTPRHKVTEMGQEVTMRCQPILGHNTVFWYRQTMMQGLELLAYFRNRAPLDDSGMPKDRFSAEMPDATLATLKIQPSEPRDSAVYFCASGPSSNQPQHFGDGTRLSIL.

V and J are TRBV6-5 and TRBJ1-1; 9 nucleotides agree with TRBD1. Germline loops: CDR1 MNHEY, CDR2 SVGAGI. The CDR3 totals 15 residues. Germline trimming cut 6 bases from V and 0 bases from J; bases unmatched to any gene: 5. For the CDR3, the DNA is TGTGCCAGCAGCTCCGGGACAGGGATGAACACTGAAGCTTTCTTT. Protein: CASSSGTGMNTEAFF.

The chain recombines TRBV2 with TRBJ1-2, with D unclear. The CDR3 contains 10 residues. Trimming took off 4 bases at V and 8 bases at J, with 5 bases between the two ends. Germline-derived CDR1 and CDR2 are SNHLY and FYNNEI. The DNA of the CDR3 is TGTGCCAGCAGTGTGCAGGGCTACACCTTC. Translation gives CASSVQGYTF.

The rearrangement links TRBV10-3 to TRBJ1-3; no definite D call. V lost 10 bases to trimming and J lost 3 bases, with 13 bases between them. The V gene's germline CDR1 is ENHRY and CDR2 SYGVKD. The CDR3 consists of 13 residues. CDR3 sequence reads: CATQMPGGNTIYF. CDR3 in DNA: TGTGCCACACAAATGCCGGGTGGAAACACCATATATTTT.

The CDR3 protein is CASSLWGRLSTNEKLFF. CDR3 coding DNA: TGTGCCAGCAGTTTATGGGGCCGATTATCAACTAATGAAAAACTGTTTTTT. The rearrangement links TRBV28 to TRBJ1-4, with no clear D. V was shortened by 0 bases and J by 0 bases, with 11 bases between the two germline ends. CDR3 length equals 17 residues. CDR1 MDHEN and CDR2 SYDVKM come from the germline V gene.

This chain uses TRBV18 with TRBJ1-2; D call uncertain. There are 12 residues in the CDR3. Trimming shortened V by 1 base and J by 4 bases, and 4 bases separated the two germline ends. Germline V gene lookup returns CDR1 KGHSH and CDR2 LQKENI. The CDR3 here is CASSPRSYGYTF. The CDR3 DNA reads as TGTGCCAGCTCACCACGTAGCTATGGCTACACCTTC.

Comments on this clone: The sample contains more than one DNA sequence encoding this CDR3. CDR3 coding DNA: TGTGCCAGCAGCCTGCTCCCGGGACAGTCGAACACCGGGGAGCTGTTTTTT. This translates into CASSLLPGQSNTGELFF. The rearrangement joins TRBV28 to TRBJ2-2; TRBD1 matches 7 bases. V lost 6 bases to trimming and J lost 0 bases; unmatched junction nucleotides: 10. The CDR3 is made up of 17 amino acids. Germline V gene sequence: CDR1 MDHEN, CDR2 SYDVKM.

The chain is built from TRBV28 and TRBJ1-2, with D perhaps TRBD1 (5 bases). This CDR3 is 13 amino acids long. Between the trimmed V and J ends, which lost 5 bases and 4 bases, there was a span of 11 bases. The germline V gene has CDR1 MDHEN and CDR2 SYDVKM. The CDR3: CASSTPGSYGYTF. DNA of the CDR3: TGTGCCAGCAGTACTCCAGGGAGCTATGGCTACACCTTC.

The chain is built from TRBV20-1 and TRBJ2-7; 12 bases are shared with TRBD2. The CDR3 length is 16 residues. Trimming cost V 3 bases and J 4 bases; bases outside gene matches: 10. Germline lookup yields CDR1 DFQATT and CDR2 SNEGSKA (reference sequence). The CDR3 spells CSASGTSGPAGYEQYF. CDR3 coding DNA: TGCAGTGCTAGTGGGACTAGCGGGCCAGCGGGATACGAGCAGTACTTC.

This clone was detected only once. V is TRBV28 and J is TRBJ2-5; tentatively, D is TRBD1 (5 bases). This CDR3 contains 15 residues. Germline CDR1 MDHEN, CDR2 SYDVKM. Trimming left V 5 bases short and J 2 bases short, with 15 bases between. The CDR3 sequence: CASSPLGDVQETQYF. The DNA of the CDR3 is TGTGCCAGCAGTCCCTTAGGGGATGTTCAAGAGACCCAGTACTTC.

V and J are TRBV7-2 and TRBJ2-1; D uncertain. V was cut by 1 base and J by 8 bases, with 9 bases left in between. CDR1 and CDR2 from the germline V gene are SGHTA and FQGNSA. CDR3 size: 13 residues. CDR3 protein: CASSLVPSHEQFF. DNA for the CDR3: TGTGCCAGCAGCTTAGTCCCCTCCCATGAGCAGTTCTTC.

The chain employs TRBV27 and TRBJ1-6; a weak D match, TRBD1 (5 bases). V shed 4 bases and J shed 9 bases, with 22 bases lying between them. The CDR3 has 17 amino acids. Germline loops: CDR1 MNHEY, CDR2 SMNVEV (reference sequence). CDR3 sequence (DNA): TGTGCCAGCAGTTGGGACCCACCGACAAAGGATCGTTCACCCCTCCACTTT. This gives the protein CASSWDPPTKDRSPLHF.

The rearrangement uses TRBV19 and TRBJ1-6, with TRBD1 matching 8 bases. The CDR3 runs 16 residues. Unmatched junction bases numbered 8, after V lost 5 bases and J lost 5 bases. Germline V lookup: CDR1 LNHDA, CDR2 SQIVND (reference sequence). The CDR3 DNA is TGTGCCAGTAGTCCCCTGGACAGGGCTAATAATTCACCCCTCCACTTT. It yields the protein CASSPLDRANNSPLHF.

The J gene is TRBJ1-2, the V gene TRBV5-1; 7 bases match TRBD1. V shed 7 bases, J shed 1 base, and the junction held 7 bases outside the gene matches. From germline, CDR1 is SGHRS and CDR2 YFSETQ. The CDR3 is made up of 14 amino acids. The CDR3 protein is CASRSTGSNYGYTF. DNA for the CDR3: TGCGCCAGCCGTTCGACAGGGAGTAACTATGGCTACACCTTC.

CDR3 residues: CATTRLRTNYGYTF. CDR3 sequence (DNA): TGTGCCACCACCCGCCTCCGGACCAACTATGGCTACACCTTC. V and J are TRBV6-5 and TRBJ1-2, with D unresolved. Deletions cut 10 bases from V and 2 bases from J, with 17 bases between. The CDR3 length is 14 residues. Germline V gives CDR1 MNHEY, CDR2 SVGAGI.

V usage is TRBV28 and J usage is TRBJ2-7; 11 bases line up with TRBD2. The CDR3 spans 14 residues. The trim removed 2 bases at V and 4 bases at J, leaving 1 base unmatched. CDR1 and CDR2 (germline): MDHEN, SYDVKM. The DNA of the CDR3 is TGTGCCAGCAGTTTAGTAGCGGGAGGGTACGAGCAGTACTTC. Its translation: CASSLVAGGYEQYF.

V usage is TRBV6-6 and J usage is TRBJ1-5; D remains ambiguous. V lost 7 bases to trimming and J lost 2 bases, with 18 bases between them. This CDR3 contains 16 residues. Germline V gene data show CDR1 as MNHNY and CDR2 as SVGAGI (reference sequence). Here the CDR3 reads CASNFAPDLGNQPQHF. CDR3 bases: TGTGCCAGCAATTTTGCCCCGGATCTCGGCAATCAGCCCCAGCATTTT.

The V gene is TRBV19, the J gene TRBJ1-1; TRBD1 is a possible D gene (5 bases). V was trimmed by 1 base and J by 1 base, leaving 10 bases between them. CDR3 length: 15 residues. Germline V gene data show CDR1 as LNHDA and CDR2 as SQIVND (reference sequence). This chain's CDR3 is CASSIAGQGNTEAFF. The CDR3 DNA reads TGTGCCAGTAGTATAGCAGGGCAGGGGAACACTGAAGCTTTCTTT.